The 17 T cell receptor beta chains in this list originate from one sample, sequenced in a study of spatial heterogeneity in lung cancer (dated 2019 in TCRdb). In light of the paper, this sample's time point label describes: blood taken at disease recurrence. For TCR sequencing, whole RNA was extracted from tumor and nontumor lung tissue, or from cryopreserved PBMC samples, and no cell sorting was done. Libraries were prepared through 5' RACE. The instrument was a NextSeq 500. The public reads were reanalyzed by TCRdb: fastp trimming at Q25, MiXCR alignment, in-frame beta chains only. Entries are consolidated by CDR3 protein sequence, retaining the most common genes and DNA. Present in this sample are under 10,000 distinct CDR3 sequences, under 5% of which were seen just once. About 18% of the sample goes to the ten largest clones. Sequenced material: PBMCs, taken at recurrence. The receptors originated from a female donor with early-stage non-small cell lung cancer.

This clonotype is medium-sized (0.01 to 0.1%). Found in a library prepared for alpha chains, this beta chain is an off-target read, and its abundance has little meaning. This chain joins TRBV28 and TRBJ2-3, with no clear D. The V end was cut by 1 base, the J end by 6 bases, with 8 bases between. Germline CDR1 is MDHEN and CDR2 is SYDVKM. The CDR3 consists of 13 residues. The CDR3: CASSLLVADTQYF. The CDR3 DNA follows: TGTGCCAGCAGTTTATTGGTTGCCGATACGCAGTATTTT.

By sample fraction, this clonotype is medium-sized. A library made for alpha chains picked up this beta chain off target, so its size means little. The chain has TRBV7-2 and TRBJ1-3; the D gene is possibly TRBD1 (5 bases). V lost 2 bases and J lost 4, with 9 bases in between. The CDR3 contains 14 residues. Germline V gene data show CDR1 as SGHTA and CDR2 as FQGNSA. The CDR3 here is CASSLPAGGNTIYF. In DNA, the CDR3 is TGTGCCAGCAGCTTACCCGCAGGGGGAAACACCATATATTTT.

This clonotype was detected only a few times. Since the library was made to target alpha chains, this beta chain is a stray read and its abundance is not meaningful. The chain is built from TRBV20-1 and TRBJ2-3; the D gene could be TRBD1 or TRBD2 (6 bases each). The germline CDR1 and CDR2 sequences are DFQATT and SNEGSKA (reference sequence). The germline V and J ends were trimmed by 0 bases and 6 bases, with 13 bases remaining between them. The CDR3 is 14 amino acids. The CDR3 DNA follows: TGCAGTGCTAGAGAAGGGGGGAGGAGGGATACGCAGTATTTT. This gives the protein CSAREGGRRDTQYF.

This clonotype was counted at least ten times. This beta chain is off target for a library built for alpha chains, so its abundance means little. The V and J genes are TRBV5-1 and TRBJ1-3, with 7 bases matching TRBD1. V dropped 3 bases and J dropped 2; count of bases not matched to a gene: 5. The CDR3 is 15 amino acids. The germline V gene encodes CDR1 SGHRS and CDR2 YFSETQ. The CDR3 protein is CASSSGQGAGNTIYF. CDR3 DNA: TGCGCCAGCAGCTCCGGCCAGGGGGCTGGAAACACCATATATTTT.

By share, this clonotype counts as medium-sized. This beta chain turned up in a library designed for alpha chains; as an off-target read, its abundance says little. The chain uses TRBV7-2 and TRBJ2-5; TRBD2 might be the D (6 bases). The V end lost 1 base, the J end lost 1 base, and 7 bases lay between the germline ends. The germline V gene encodes CDR1 SGHTA and CDR2 FQGNSA. The CDR3 has 14 amino acids. In DNA, the CDR3 is TGTGCCAGCAGCTTAGTGGGGGGCCAAGAGACCCAGTACTTC. Its translation is CASSLVGGQETQYF.

This clonotype was observed many times. This beta chain turned up in a library designed for alpha chains; as an off-target read, its abundance says little. The J gene is TRBJ2-2, the V gene TRBV5-1; either TRBD1 or TRBD2 may supply D (6 bases each). The CDR3 totals 15 residues. Germline V gene sequence: CDR1 SGHRS, CDR2 YFSETQ. The V and J ends lost 3 bases and 2 bases respectively, with 11 bases between them. The CDR3, as DNA: TGCGCCAGCAGCTCCGGGGGCGGAAACACCGGGGAGCTGTTTTTT. As protein: CASSSGGGNTGELFF.

This clonotype was observed at least ten times. This beta chain was picked up by a library intended for alpha chains and is off target, so its count carries little meaning. The V gene is TRBV20-1, the J gene TRBJ2-3, with unresolved D. Germline assignment: CDR1 DFQATT and CDR2 SNEGSKA (reference sequence). V was pared by 0 bases and J by 0 bases, with 10 bases between. This CDR3 region has 15 residues. DNA of the CDR3: TGCAGTGCTAGAGATCGAAGACTCAGCACAGATACGCAGTATTTT. Its protein is CSARDRRLSTDTQYF.

By share, this clonotype ranks as medium-sized. In a library made to pick up alpha chains, this beta chain is a stray read with a size that means little. V usage is TRBV5-6 and J usage is TRBJ2-2, with 10 positions matching TRBD1. J was trimmed by 6 bases and V by 5 bases; bases with no gene match: 10. Germline values: CDR1 SGHDT, CDR2 YYEEEE. This CDR3 comprises 16 residues. CDR3 protein: CASRKSRDRGPGELFF. CDR3 DNA sequence: TGTGCCAGCAGGAAGAGCCGGGACAGGGGCCCCGGGGAGCTGTTTTTT. Full variable domain (outside the CDR3, taken from reference TRBV5-6 and TRBJ2-2): DAGVTQSPTHLIKTRGQQVTLRCSPKSGHDTVSWYQQALGQGPQFIFQYYEEEERQRGNFPDRFSGHQFPNYSSELNVNALLLGDSALYLCASRKSRDRGPGELFFGEGSRLTVL.

This clonotype rates as medium-sized. With the library built for alpha chains, this beta chain is off target and its frequency is not meaningful. The chain has TRBV5-5 and TRBJ2-3; 8 nucleotides line up with TRBD2. The V segment lost 4 bases and the J segment 1 base; nucleotides outside the gene matches: 11. Germline V gene lookup returns CDR1 SGHKS and CDR2 YYEKEE (reference sequence). The CDR3 runs 17 residues. This CDR3 reads CASSDFGGGKGTDTQYF. As DNA, the CDR3 is TGTGCCAGCAGCGACTTCGGCGGGGGGAAGGGCACAGATACGCAGTATTTT.

This clonotype has a count of ten or more. The library was built for alpha chains, so this beta chain is an off-target read and its size means little. The chain joins TRBV4-1 to TRBJ2-7; 8 bases fit TRBD2. The CDR3 length is 15 residues. Trimming at V came to 0 bases and at J to 3 bases, leaving 4 bases not matched to a gene. CDR1 and CDR2 from the germline V gene are MGHRA and YSYEKL. CDR3 sequence: CASSQDTREGYEQYF. In DNA, the CDR3 is TGCGCCAGCAGCCAAGATACCCGGGAGGGCTACGAGCAGTACTTC.

The table lists this clonotype with many counts. This beta chain is off target for a library built for alpha chains, so its abundance means little. This sequence joins TRBV7-2 and TRBJ2-7; tentatively, D is TRBD1 or TRBD2 (6 bases each). The germline V gene encodes CDR1 SGHTA and CDR2 FQGNSA. Trimming took off 4 bases at V and 0 bases at J, with 19 bases between the two ends. The CDR3 extends over 17 amino acids. The CDR3 loop is CASSSRAGHLSSYEQYF. Here the CDR3 DNA reads TGTGCCAGCAGCTCACGGGCGGGACACTTAAGCTCCTACGAGCAGTACTTC.

This clonotype has a count of ten or more. The library was designed around alpha chains, so this beta chain is a stray read whose abundance carries little weight. The rearrangement links TRBV5-1 to TRBJ2-1; the D gene is possibly TRBD2 (5 bases). The CDR3 contains 14 residues. V gave up 3 bases and J gave up 3 bases, with 10 bases separating them. Looked up from germline, CDR1 is SGHRS and CDR2 is YFSETQ. DNA of the CDR3: TGCGCCAGCAGCTCACAAACTAGCTACAATGAGCAGTTCTTC. Translation gives CASSSQTSYNEQFF.

This clonotype was seen repeatedly, ten times or more. This beta chain was picked up by a library intended for alpha chains and is off target, so its count carries little meaning. CDR3 loop: CASSPGGGEETQYF. DNA for the CDR3: TGTGCCAGCTCACCCGGCGGGGGCGAAGAGACCCAGTACTTC. The chain uses TRBV18 and TRBJ2-5, with a tentative D call TRBD2 (7 bases). The V end lost 3 bases, the J end lost 3 bases, and 11 bases lay between the germline ends. This CDR3 has 14 residues. Germline loops: CDR1 KGHSH, CDR2 LQKENI.

At least ten counts were recorded for this clonotype. Being off target in a library aimed at alpha chains, this beta chain has a size of little meaning. The chain couples TRBV3-1 to TRBJ2-3; possibly TRBD2 for D (6 bases). CDR1 is LGHDT and CDR2 is YNNKEL in the germline V gene (reference sequence). V shed 4 bases and J shed 4 bases, with 9 bases lying between them. The CDR3 consists of 13 residues. The DNA for the CDR3 is TGTGCCAGCAGCCTTAGACTAGCAGATACGCAGTATTTT. Its protein product is CASSLRLADTQYF.

This clonotype was picked up many times. This beta chain appears as a stray read in a library generated for alpha chains; its size is not informative. The chain carries TRBV20-1 and TRBJ2-5, with 7 bases fitting TRBD2. Per germline, CDR1 DFQATT and CDR2 SNEGSKA (reference sequence). With 4 bases clipped from V and 2 bases from J, the junction kept 10 bases outside the gene matches. This CDR3 has 15 residues. In DNA, the CDR3 is TGCAGTGCTATAAGAGGGACTACAGTACAAGAGACCCAGTACTTC. It yields the protein CSAIRGTTVQETQYF.

By share, this clonotype ranks as medium-sized. This beta chain was picked up by a library intended for alpha chains and is off target, so its count carries little meaning. The V and J genes are TRBV20-1 and TRBJ1-6, with a weak D call TRBD1 (5 bases). The CDR3 has 17 amino acids. V lost 0 bases and J lost 5, with 17 bases in between. Germline V gene lookup returns CDR1 DFQATT and CDR2 SNEGSKA (reference sequence). This chain's CDR3 is CSARDPEEGQDNSPLHF. In nucleotides, the CDR3 is TGCAGTGCTAGAGATCCCGAGGAGGGGCAGGATAATTCACCCCTCCACTTT.

This clonotype is categorized as medium-sized. A library prepared for alpha chains yielded this beta chain as an off-target read; its size is of little meaning. The V call is TRBV12-3 or TRBV12-4, the J call TRBJ2-1; the match to TRBD2 covers 12 bases. V lost 6 bases to trimming and J lost 12 bases; unmatched junction nucleotides: 18. This CDR3 has 17 residues. In nucleotides, the CDR3 is TGTGCCAGCAGACCGGGACTAGCGGGTTTTGAACCATCGGTGCAGTTCTTC. Its protein is CASRPGLAGFEPSVQFF.